This T cell receptor beta chain was identified during a study of blood T cell repertoires in COVID-19. Across the study: PBMCs, B-cell-depleted T cells, or T cells provided the cDNA or gDNA that made up the material.

In germline, CDR1 is MNHEY, CDR2 SMNVEV (reference sequence). The CDR3 covers 15 residues. V shed 3 bases, J shed 1 base, and the junction held 3 bases outside the gene matches. This clone turned up a few times. Adults between roughly 18 and 100 years of age took part from under 30 US areas. Grouping used clinical history reported by participants in a survey and questionnaire. Here immunoSEQ multiplex PCR was the method, and the copy in TCRdb shows in-frame clones only, minus some. The sample contains under 350,000 clones, around 86% of which appear only once. This chain links TRBV27 with TRBJ2-7; 10 nucleotides line up with TRBD2. The source of this sequence is a man aged 30 to 45 who had recovered from COVID-19. The sample consisted of PBMCs or T cells enriched from blood (not recorded which). CDR3 loop: CASSFSGRVSYEQYF. The CDR3 nucleotides are TGTGCCAGCAGTTTCAGCGGGAGGGTGTCCTACGAGCAGTACTTC.